These 5 T cell receptor beta chains share one sample of origin, sequenced in a study of T cell clones after liver transplantation. Generated by immunoSEQ multiplex PCR, the TCRdb table keeps only in-frame clones and is missing some. The sample lists approximately 26,000 clones; 55% to 75% were seen once. The sequencing used CD4+ T cells from blood, collected before liver transplant. These receptors came from a human donor who received a liver transplant.

About this clone: At one end, the junction sequence differs from germline, possibly due to a read error. V is TRBV5-5 and J is TRBJ2-3; weak D call: TRBD2 (5 bases). This CDR3 region has 16 residues. The V gene's germline CDR1 is SGHKS and CDR2 YYEKEE (reference sequence). The CDR3 DNA follows: TGCGCCAGCAGCCAAACCCCGGGGTTAGGGACAGATACGCAGTATTTT. This gives the protein CASSQTPGLGTDTQYF.

This sequence joins TRBV7-6 and TRBJ2-1; weak D call: TRBD2 (5 bases). Per germline, CDR1 SGHVS and CDR2 FNYEAQ. Trimming pared 2 bases from V and 6 bases from J, leaving 14 bases between. The length of the CDR3 is 15 residues. In DNA form, the CDR3 reads TGTGCCAGCAGCTTATCGGGGTATGTTGGCAATGAGCAGTTCTTC. This translates into CASSLSGYVGNEQFF.

The chain is built from TRBV6-5 and TRBJ1-4; TRBD1 matches at 10 bases. The junction had 4 bases not matched to a gene; V was cut back by 0 bases and J by 6 bases. The CDR3 is 16 amino acids. Germline V CDR1 and CDR2: MNHEY, SVGAGI. CDR3 protein: CASSYSSGTGDEKLFF. The CDR3 coding sequence is TGTGCCAGCAGTTACTCCTCCGGGACAGGGGATGAAAAACTGTTTTTT.

The J gene is TRBJ1-5, the V gene TRBV28; D is possibly TRBD1 (5 bases). V lost 4 bases and J 6 bases, leaving 16 bases between the germline ends. This CDR3 comprises 15 residues. Germline CDR1 MDHEN, CDR2 SYDVKM. This chain's CDR3 is CASSSPGGYGQPQHF. DNA of the CDR3: TGTGCCAGCAGTTCCCCCGGGGGTTATGGTCAGCCCCAGCATTTT.

This chain uses TRBV28 with TRBJ1-4; weak D call: TRBD1 (5 bases). The germline V gene encodes CDR1 MDHEN and CDR2 SYDVKM. The CDR3 has 16 amino acids. V lost 5 bases to trimming and J lost 8 bases, with 21 bases between them. The CDR3 DNA follows: TGTGCCAGCAGTCCACCCCGGGGGAATAGGAGGGAAAAACTGTTTTTT. This encodes CASSPPRGNRREKLFF.